Listed below are T cell receptor beta chains from one sample, sequenced in a study of early T cells in non-severe SARS-CoV-2 infection. TCRdb fed the 5' RACE reads into MiXCR, producing one record per CDR3 protein. The data show about 83,000 distinct CDR3 sequences, roughly 13% seen once. The sample consisted of whole blood. The receptors here all came from an adult who was a healthcare worker with PCR-confirmed SARS-CoV-2 infection or an uninfected control (not recorded which). Each CDR3 is given with its conserved first and last residue. Each record gives: V gene, D gene, clone size, J gene, CDR3 DNA, CDR3 protein. The D gene is left open where the match is weak. The size of a clone is reported for some rows only, either as once, few or many, or as a class for expanded clones.

TRBV4-3	.	few	TRBJ2-1	TGCGCCAGCAGCCAAGATCTGGGGGGGCAGGGGGTGAGGAGCTCCTACAATGAGCAGTTCTTC	CASSQDLGGQGVRSSYNEQFF
TRBV11-2	.	few	TRBJ1-1	TGTGCCAGCAGCTTGTCAGGATCCTTTACTTTCTTT	CASSLSGSFTFF
TRBV5-1	.	few	TRBJ1-1	TGCGCCAGCAGCACGGACACCCGGGGCACTGAAGTTTTCTTT	CASSTDTRGTEVFF
TRBV7-2	TRBD1	few	TRBJ1-5	TGTGCCACCTCTACAGGGGGGAATCAGCCCCAGCATTTT	CATSTGGNQPQHF
TRBV6-2/TRBV6-3	.	.	TRBJ2-3	TGTGCCAGCAGTTACGCGACCAACGCACAGATGTCGCAGTATTTT	CASSYATNAQMSQYF
TRBV6-4	.	medium-sized	TRBJ2-2	TGTGCCAGCAGTGACAGGGACACCGGGGAGCTGTTTTTT	CASSDRDTGELFF
TRBV6-5	.	few	TRBJ2-7	TGTGCCAGCAGTTACTATCCAGGGATGAAGAACGAGCAGTACTTC	CASSYYPGMKNEQYF
TRBV3-1	.	.	TRBJ1-4	TGTGCCAGCAGCCATACGCTGGACAGATTTAATGAAAAACTGTTTTTT	CASSHTLDRFNEKLFF
TRBV7-8	.	many	TRBJ1-3	TGTGCCAGCAGCCCGCGGGCCCCACAGCCGAGCTCTGGAAACACCATATATTTT	CASSPRAPQPSSGNTIYF
TRBV12-3/TRBV12-4	TRBD1	many	TRBJ2-6	TGTGCCAGCAGTCCGGGACAGCAGGCTGGGGCCAACGTCCTGACTTTC	CASSPGQQAGANVLTF
TRBV6-7	.	many	TRBJ1-2	TGTGCCAGCAGTTACCCTTCATCCTATGGCTACACCTTC	CASSYPSSYGYTF
TRBV6-5	.	few	TRBJ2-7	TGTGCCAGCAGTTACTCAAGGGGGAGCTACGAGCAGTACTTC	CASSYSRGSYEQYF
TRBV25-1	.	.	TRBJ1-1	TGTGCCAGCAGTGATCCCACGGGGAACACTGAAGCTTTCTTT	CASSDPTGNTEAFF
TRBV3-1	.	many	TRBJ1-1	TGTGCCAGCAGCCAAGGGTTCTCCCTTGGGGAGGACACTGAAGCTTTCTTT	CASSQGFSLGEDTEAFF
TRBV6-2/TRBV6-3	TRBD2	few	TRBJ2-3	TGTGCCAGCAGTTACGGCGGGGGGGCTACAGATACGCAGTATTTT	CASSYGGGATDTQYF
TRBV9	.	few	TRBJ2-7	TGTGCCAGCAGCGTAGGGACAGTCGCCTACGAGCAGTACTTC	CASSVGTVAYEQYF
TRBV11-2	.	many	TRBJ1-6	TGTGCCAGCAGAAAACCAGGGGACCTTTCACCCCTCCACTTT	CASRKPGDLSPLHF
TRBV6-6	.	few	TRBJ2-7	TGTGCCAGCAGCGTTACTGGGTCCTACGAGCAGTACTTC	CASSVTGSYEQYF
TRBV29-1	.	.	TRBJ2-3	TGCAGCGTTGCGGGGTCGGAGGGGGACGATACGCAGTATTTT	CSVAGSEGDDTQYF
TRBV20-1	.	few	TRBJ2-5	TGCAGTGCTAGATCTCGGGGCTGGGAGACCCAGTACTTC	CSARSRGWETQYF
TRBV6-5	.	.	TRBJ2-3	TGTGCCAGCACCACTGACTCGGATACGCAGTATTTT	CASTTDSDTQYF
TRBV7-9	TRBD1	few	TRBJ1-1	TGTGCCAGCAGCCCGCCCGGGACAGCCAACACTGAAGCTTTCTTT	CASSPPGTANTEAFF
TRBV24-1	TRBD1	many	TRBJ2-1	TGTGCCACCAGTGATTCCGGGACAGGGTCGGTACACAATGAGCAGTTCTTC	CATSDSGTGSVHNEQFF
TRBV27	.	few	TRBJ1-1	TGTGCCAGCAGAGACCAGAAGAGGGCGAACACTGAAGCTTTCTTT	CASRDQKRANTEAFF
TRBV12-5	.	few	TRBJ2-7	TGTGCTAGTGGTTTGAGGGGAACCTACGAGCAGTACTTC	CASGLRGTYEQYF
TRBV11-2	.	few	TRBJ1-2	TGTGCCAGCAGCTTCGGGCCCGACTATGGCTACACCTTC	CASSFGPDYGYTF
TRBV5-1	TRBD1	.	TRBJ2-7	TGCGCCAGCAGCCCCCCCGGGACAGGGGGCTCCTACGAGCAGTACTTC	CASSPPGTGGSYEQYF
TRBV29-1	TRBD1	few	TRBJ2-3	TGCAGCGTCCCACACAGACAGGGGACGCAGTATTTT	CSVPHRQGTQYF
TRBV27	.	many	TRBJ2-6	TGTGCCAGCAGTTCGTCGGTAGGGGGGAAAGCTGCTGGGGCCAACGTCCTGACTTTC	CASSSSVGGKAAGANVLTF
TRBV5-1	.	.	TRBJ2-7	TGCGCCAGCAGCTTGGATGGGGGCGAGGAGTACTTC	CASSLDGGEEYF
TRBV20-1	.	.	TRBJ2-7	TGCAGTGCTAAGGATAGCTCCTACGAGCAGTACTTC	CSAKDSSYEQYF
TRBV29-1	.	.	TRBJ1-2	TGCAGCGCCGTATGGTGGGGTGGCTACACCTTC	CSAVWWGGYTF
TRBV6-5	.	many	TRBJ1-1	TGTGCCAGCAGTTCCCCTCGAGCCATTACAGGAGAAGCTTTCTTT	CASSSPRAITGEAFF
TRBV5-1	.	once	TRBJ2-7	TGCGCCAGCAGCCCCGGGGACATTTACGAGCAGTACTTC	CASSPGDIYEQYF
TRBV3-1	.	many	TRBJ2-5	TGTGCCAGCAGCCAACTGGGTTACCAAGAGACCCAGTACTTC	CASSQLGYQETQYF
TRBV6-5	.	many	TRBJ1-1	TGTGCCAGCAACCCGACAGAGAACACTGAAGCTTTCTTT	CASNPTENTEAFF
TRBV4-1	TRBD1	many	TRBJ2-4	TGCGCCAGCAGCCAACTTGGGACAGCATTCAGCATTCAGTACTTC	CASSQLGTAFSIQYF
TRBV29-1	TRBD1	.	TRBJ1-1	TGCAGCGTTGAAGCAGGGACAGCGGGCAGGACTGAAGCTTTCTTT	CSVEAGTAGRTEAFF
TRBV7-9	TRBD1	many	TRBJ2-7	TGTGCCAGCAGCTTAGGTGGGGGACAGGTGGGCTACGAGCAGTACTTC	CASSLGGGQVGYEQYF
TRBV3-1	.	few	TRBJ2-7	TGTGCCAGCAGCCAACGGGGAAGGTACGAGCAGTACTTC	CASSQRGRYEQYF
TRBV7-9	TRBD1	many	TRBJ2-5	TGTGCCAGCAGTCCCGGGACAGTTGAGGGAGAGACCCAGTACTTC	CASSPGTVEGETQYF
TRBV30	.	many	TRBJ1-1	TGTGCCTGGAGCCCAAGGGTCGCTGAAGCTTTCTTT	CAWSPRVAEAFF
TRBV9	.	many	TRBJ2-1	TGTGCCAGCAGCGATGCAGGGGTTTCCTACAATGAGCAGTTCTTC	CASSDAGVSYNEQFF
TRBV7-2	TRBD1	.	TRBJ1-5	TGTGCCAGCAGCCGACAGGGGGCGCTGGGTCAGCCCCAGCATTTT	CASSRQGALGQPQHF
TRBV20-1	.	few	TRBJ2-1	TGCAGTGCTTCCCACCACAATGAGCAGTTCTTC	CSASHHNEQFF
TRBV6-2/TRBV6-3	.	many	TRBJ1-2	TGTGCCAGCCGAAACTATGGCTACACCTTC	CASRNYGYTF
TRBV20-1	.	once	TRBJ2-3	TGCAGTGCCCCAGTGAAGAGAGGGAATACGCAGTATTTT	CSAPVKRGNTQYF
TRBV11-2	.	.	TRBJ2-5	TGTGCCAGCAGCTTAGGGCAGGGGAGTCTAGCGCCCCACCGAGAGACCCAGTACTTC	CASSLGQGSLAPHRETQYF
TRBV2	TRBD1	few	TRBJ2-3	TGTGCCAGCAGCGGGACAGGGGGCCGGGGAACAGATACGCAGTATTTT	CASSGTGGRGTDTQYF
TRBV20-1	.	many	TRBJ1-2	TGCAGTGCTACTAAGGGGGTTGGGTATGGCTACACCTTC	CSATKGVGYGYTF
TRBV25-1	TRBD1	many	TRBJ2-5	TGTGCCACCCGGACAGGGACGGGGACCCAGTACTTC	CATRTGTGTQYF
TRBV29-1	TRBD2	few	TRBJ2-5	TGCAGCGCCCGGGGGGGCCGGGAGACCCAGTACTTC	CSARGGRETQYF
TRBV12-3/TRBV12-4	.	many	TRBJ1-2	TGTGCCAGCAGCCCCTCCCCGGGGGGAGTGGATGGCTACACCTTC	CASSPSPGGVDGYTF
TRBV7-9	.	many	TRBJ2-1	TGTGCCAGCAGCTATGAACTCTCCGACCACAATGAGCAGTTCTTC	CASSYELSDHNEQFF
TRBV7-9	TRBD1	.	TRBJ1-3	TGTGACAGCAGCTGGGGACAGGGAAACACCATATATTTT	CDSSWGQGNTIYF
TRBV7-3	TRBD1	few	TRBJ1-1	TGTGCCAGCAGTCTCACAGGACAGGAGTACACTGAAGCTTTCTTT	CASSLTGQEYTEAFF
TRBV18	.	few	TRBJ1-1	TGTGCCAGCTCACCGGGTGCACAGCCGAACACTGAAGCTTTCTTT	CASSPGAQPNTEAFF
TRBV6-6	.	.	TRBJ1-1	TGTGCCAGCAGTACCCCCCCCGTAGGGAACACTGAAGCTTTCTTT	CASSTPPVGNTEAFF
TRBV7-9	TRBD1	few	TRBJ2-7	TGTGCCAGCGCCCTAGAGGGGGACAGGTGCTTC	CASALEGDRCF